The present TCR beta chain was sequenced within a study of cytomegalovirus exposure and HLA in healthy donors. Study-wide points: As a later analysis showed, a missense DCLRE1C variant was linked to trimming of TCR beta V- and J-genes. Relative to equally common others, HLA-associated TCR beta chains showed greater clonal expansion in a later analysis. Investigators reported some 150 TCR beta chains as tied to cytomegalovirus.

PCR was performed using 60 Vbeta and 13 Jbeta primers. Using immunoSEQ multiplex PCR, the repertoire was profiled, and TCRdb retains in-frame clones only, with some absent. The table shows roughly 180,000 clones, with 78% occurring only once. Remarks on this clone: Its specificity is unknown.

Donors sampled were nominally healthy, though unrecorded immune exposures were likely. Germline-derived CDR1 and CDR2 are MNHEY and SMNVEV (reference sequence). The junction had 12 bases not matched to a gene; V was cut back by 5 bases and J by 8 bases. The CDR3 sequence is 16 residues long. Sequences were obtained from PBMCs. The chain combines TRBV27 with TRBJ2-7, with TRBD2 identical over 13 bases. The sequence came from a female donor in good health and CMV-seronegative. Here the CDR3 DNA reads TGTGCCAGCAGTCTCTCCGGGACTAGCGGGACCTTCCAGCAGTACTTC. Its protein is CASSLSGTSGTFQQYF.